The next 22 T cell receptor beta chains were all read from a single sample in a study of tumor-infiltrating lymphocytes in primary liver carcinoma. Researchers generated TCR beta cDNA from about 450 ng of total RNA, relying on a constant-region primer. Slightly modified ARM-PCR with three nested multiplex PCR rounds yielded TCR beta libraries. Forward primers for TRBV1-TRBV30 and a C-beta reverse primer served the first two PCR rounds, at approximately 10 cycles each. TCRdb redid the calling of the multiplex PCR reads with MiXCR, one entry per CDR3 protein. This table has 310,000 or so distinct CDR3 sequences, about three fifths appearing once. Germline DNA was also extracted, while the blood RNA originated from unsorted whole blood. Specimen: peripheral blood. The receptors were gathered from a woman under 40 with primary liver carcinoma and hepatitis B virus infection.

This chain joins TRBV5-4 and TRBJ2-7; TRBD2 aligns across 11 bases. The J segment lost 4 bases and the V segment lost 0 bases, leaving 12 bases of the junction unmatched. The CDR3 runs 18 residues. Germline values: CDR1 SGHNT, CDR2 YYREEE (reference sequence). The CDR3 sequence: CASSLAHPELAGAYEQYF. DNA of the CDR3: TGTGCCAGCAGCTTGGCCCACCCGGAACTAGCGGGAGCGTACGAGCAGTACTTC. Variable domain in full (rest from reference TRBV5-4 and TRBJ2-7): ETGVTQSPTHLIKTRGQQVTLRCSSQSGHNTVSWYQQALGQGPQFIFQYYREEENGRGNFPPRFSGLQFPNYSSELNVNALELDDSALYLCASSLAHPELAGAYEQYFGPGTRLTVT.

Concerning this clonotype: Compared with germline, one end of the junction differs, possibly owing to a read error. The rearrangement links TRBV11-2 to TRBJ2-2; D is unclear. The CDR3 spans 14 residues. Per germline, CDR1 SGHAT and CDR2 FQNNGV. CDR3: CTSSLFRGTVELFF. The DNA for the CDR3 is TGTACCAGCAGCTTATTTAGAGGCACCGTGGAGCTGTTTTTT.

Of note for this clonotype: No conserved phenylalanine or tryptophan ends this CDR3, so it is likely a read error. V and J are TRBV30 and TRBJ1-5; D is undetermined. The CDR3 length is 13 residues. V lost 5 bases, J lost 0 bases, and 8 bases lay in between. CDR1 is GTSNPN and CDR2 is SVGIG in the germline V gene (reference sequence). The CDR3 loop reads CAWSADSNQPQHL. The CDR3 DNA reads as TGTGCCTGGTCGGCGGATAGCAATCAGCCCCAGCATCTT.

As regards this clonotype: The missing conserved phenylalanine or tryptophan at the end of this CDR3 makes a read error likely. No DNA is shown, since the ends of the CDR3 on it are uncertain; the CDR3 is the one TCRdb lists. The chain joins TRBV11-3 to TRBJ2-1. The CDR3 is made up of 8 amino acids, end residues included. Germline V gives CDR1 SGHNT, CDR2 YENEEA. The CDR3 sequence is CASSFAVS.

The chain couples TRBV28 to TRBJ1-5; the D is unclear. Per the germline V gene, CDR1 is MDHEN and CDR2 is SYDVKM. CDR3 length equals 14 residues. Trimming stripped 6 bases from V and 8 bases from J, with 17 bases between. CDR3: CASSRKNMDKPQHF. The CDR3 region has the DNA TGTGCCAGCAGCAGAAAGAACATGGATAAGCCCCAGCATTTT. The full variable domain, in which reference TRBV28 and TRBJ1-5 provide the parts outside the CDR3, is DVKVTQSSRYLVKRTGEKVFLECVQDMDHENMFWYRQDPGLGLRLIYFSYDVKMKEKGDIPEGYSVSREKKERFSLILESASTNQTSMYLCASSRKNMDKPQHFGDGTRLSIL.

This clonotype was counted only a few times. The chain uses TRBV12-3 or TRBV12-4 and TRBJ1-5; no reliable D call. The CDR3 spans 13 residues. The ends were cut back, 2 bases at V and 5 bases at J, with 7 bases in the middle. The CDR3 loop is CASSLRGDQPQHF. CDR3 sequence (DNA): TGTGCCAGCAGTTTACGCGGAGATCAGCCCCAGCATTTT.

A remark on this clonotype: Because it lacks the conserved phenylalanine or tryptophan at the end, this CDR3 is likely a read error. This sequence joins TRBV11-2 and TRBJ2-2, with 7 bases that match TRBD2. Germline V gives CDR1 SGHAT, CDR2 FQNNGV. The CDR3 loop spans 18 amino acids. This CDR3 reads CANSILGSGSTRAGELFI. CDR3 coding DNA: TGTGCCAACAGCATACTAGGTAGCGGGTCTACGAGAGCCGGGGAGCTGTTTATT.

A remark on this clonotype: One junction end does not reproduce the germline sequence, and a read error may be involved. This chain joins TRBV11-2 and TRBJ2-2; 8 positions match TRBD1. The germline V gene encodes CDR1 SGHAT and CDR2 FQNNGV. The CDR3 spans 16 residues. The CDR3, as DNA: TGTGACAGCACCAAGACAGGGGCGGCATACACCGGGGAGCTGTTTTTT. Translation: CDSTKTGAAYTGELFF.

With regard to this clonotype: This may come from a read error, since a much larger clone is one base off. The conserved phenylalanine or tryptophan normally closing the CDR3 is absent here, so this likely arose from a read error. The rearrangement joins TRBV29-1 to TRBJ2-5, with a tentative D call TRBD1 (5 bases). V gave up 2 bases and J gave up 4 bases, with 11 bases separating them. The CDR3 is 13 amino acids. The germline CDR1 and CDR2 sequences are SQVTM and ANQGSEA. The CDR3 coding sequence is TGCAGCGTTGAACAGGGTGTGGGAGAGACCCAGTACCTC. Its translation is CSVEQGVGETQYL.

This clonotype came up many times. V is TRBV11-2 and J is TRBJ1-1; D remains ambiguous. The germline V and J ends were trimmed by 0 bases and 4 bases, with 9 bases remaining between them. The CDR3 has 14 residues. Germline CDR1 reads SGHAT; CDR2 reads FQNNGV. The CDR3 sequence: CASSLEGGVTEAFF. CDR3 DNA: TGTGCCAGCAGCTTAGAGGGCGGGGTCACTGAAGCTTTCTTT.

This clonotype was seen many times. V gene TRBV12-3 or TRBV12-4 combines with J gene TRBJ2-7; 8 bases line up with TRBD1. Trimming took 6 bases from V and 3 from J; bases not matched to a gene: 7. This CDR3 contains 14 residues. The CDR3 DNA sequence: TGTGCCAGCAGCGTCCATGGACAGGGCTACGAGCAGTACTTC. This sequence encodes CASSVHGQGYEQYF.

This clonotype was detected only a few times. The chain joins TRBV6-2 or TRBV6-3 to TRBJ2-7; maybe TRBD1 (6 bases). The CDR3 has 14 amino acids. The germline V gene encodes CDR1 MNHEY and CDR2 SVGEGT. Between the trimmed V and J ends, which lost 6 bases and 6 bases, there was a span of 18 bases. CDR3 region: CASSRDGTRGEQYF. For the CDR3, the DNA is TGTGCCAGCAGCCGTGATGGGACCAGGGGCGAGCAGTACTTC.

The chain recombines TRBV12-3 or TRBV12-4 with TRBJ2-2; 13 bases are shared with TRBD2. The CDR3 runs 18 residues. The V and J ends lost 5 bases and 6 bases, in that order; junction bases with no gene match: 12. The CDR3, as DNA: TGTGCCAGCAGTCCCCGGACTAGCGGGAGATCGCGGGCCGGGGAGCTGTTTTTT. Translated, it gives CASSPRTSGRSRAGELFF.

This clonotype was observed at least ten times. The genes are TRBV12-3 or TRBV12-4 and TRBJ2-2, with 7 bases that match TRBD2. The CDR3 is 17 amino acids. After removal of 3 bases from V and 1 base from J, the junction contained 8 bases not matched to a gene. CDR3 amino acids: CASSLKAGEKNTGELFF. CDR3 DNA sequence: TGTGCCAGCAGTTTGAAGGCGGGGGAAAAGAACACCGGGGAGCTGTTTTTT.

In the case of this clonotype: This sequence may be a read error, since a much larger clone differs from it by one base. V usage is TRBV6-6 and J usage is TRBJ1-4; D call uncertain. The V end lost 0 bases, the J end lost 6 bases, and 17 bases lay between the germline ends. Germline V gene lookup returns CDR1 MNHNY and CDR2 SVGAGI (reference sequence). The length of the CDR3 is 17 residues. This CDR3 is CASSYSLSETGYEKLFF. The CDR3 DNA follows: TGTGCCAGCAGTTACTCCTTATCCGAGACGGGTTATGAAAAACTGTTTTTT.

Of note for this clonotype: Germline and junction disagree at one end, which may indicate a read error. The rearrangement uses TRBV6-5 and TRBJ1-5, with TRBD1 matching 8 bases. Germline CDR1 and CDR2: MNHEY and SVGAGI. The CDR3 has 14 residues. CDR3 sequence: CASSRQGINQAQHF. In nucleotides, the CDR3 is TGTGCCAGCAGTCGACAGGGGATCAATCAGGCCCAGCATTTT.

This clonotype was seen a handful of times. V is TRBV4-1 and J is TRBJ2-3, with TRBD2 matching over 12 bases. The V segment lost 0 bases and the J segment 5 bases; nucleotides outside the gene matches: 6. Germline V gene data show CDR1 as MGHRA and CDR2 as YSYEKL. This CDR3 has 17 amino acids. CDR3: CASSQETSGSIRDTQYF. CDR3 DNA: TGCGCCAGCAGCCAAGAGACTAGCGGGAGTATAAGAGATACGCAGTATTTT.

This clonotype was counted at least ten times. The chain is built from TRBV6-1 and TRBJ2-1; D remains unclear. CDR1 is MNHNS and CDR2 is SASEGT in the germline V gene. V was clipped by 0 bases and J by 4 bases, with 10 bases between them. The CDR3 has 15 amino acids. In nucleotides, the CDR3 is TGTGCCAGCAGTGAAGCGCTCGGCACGTACAATGAGCAGTTCTTC. It translates to CASSEALGTYNEQFF.

The chain recombines TRBV6-1 with TRBJ2-7, with a weak D call TRBD2 (6 bases). The germline V gene encodes CDR1 MNHNS and CDR2 SASEGT. The CDR3 is 19 residues long. With 0 bases removed from V and 3 bases from J, the gap between germline ends came to 24 bases. The CDR3 region is CASSEAPDVTGVAIYEQYF. The DNA of the CDR3 is TGTGCCAGCAGTGAAGCCCCCGACGTAACGGGAGTGGCCATCTACGAGCAGTACTTC.

The chain has TRBV3-1 and TRBJ2-7, with a possible D match to TRBD1 (6 bases). CDR3 length equals 13 residues. Germline lookup yields CDR1 LGHDT and CDR2 YNNKEL (reference sequence). Trimming pared 5 bases from V and 4 bases from J, leaving 12 bases between. For the CDR3, the DNA is TGTGCCAGCAGCGAAACCAGGGGTTACGAGCAGTACTTC. Protein sequence: CASSETRGYEQYF.

Of note for this clonotype: A junction boundary mismatches the germline segment, possibly from a read error. The rearrangement uses TRBV6-2 or TRBV6-3 and TRBJ1-1, with D perhaps matching TRBD1 (5 bases). Germline V lookup: CDR1 MNHEY, CDR2 SVGEGT. This CDR3 contains 15 residues. CDR3 coding DNA: TGTGTCAGCAGTCCTCGGAGGGGAATAGGCACTGAAGCTTTCTTT. The encoded protein is CVSSPRRGIGTEAFF.

The chain combines TRBV6-1 with TRBJ1-2, with D possibly TRBD1 on 5 matching bases. This CDR3 contains 12 residues. V dropped 8 bases and J dropped 7 bases, with 14 bases sitting between them. Germline-derived CDR1 and CDR2 are MNHNS and SASEGT. This chain's CDR3 is CASGAGKGGYTF. The CDR3 bases are TGTGCCAGCGGGGCAGGGAAGGGTGGCTACACCTTC.